These 24 T cell receptor beta chains share one sample of origin, sequenced in a study of response to subunit inactivated influenza vaccine. TCRdb called the RT-PCR reads again in MiXCR, with one record for every CDR3 protein. The table shows around 250,000 distinct CDR3 sequences, with 9% to 15% occurring only once. Specimen: non-naive T cells sorted from PBMCs, collected 14 to 15 days before vaccination. The receptors derive from a man aged 50-59 years who received an inactivated influenza vaccine.

This clonotype was found a few times. V is TRBV9 and J is TRBJ2-1; the D gene is possibly TRBD1 (6 bases). This CDR3 has 16 residues. The germline V gene encodes CDR1 SGDLS and CDR2 YYNGEE. Deletions cut 2 bases from V and 0 bases from J, with 12 bases between. CDR3 sequence: CASSVRQASSYNEQFF. CDR3 in DNA: TGTGCCAGCAGCGTGAGACAGGCGAGCTCCTACAATGAGCAGTTCTTC. The full variable domain, rest sourced from reference TRBV9 and TRBJ2-1, is DSGVTQTPKHLITATGQRVTLRCSPRSGDLSVYWYQQSLDQGLQFLIQYYNGEERAKGNILERFSAQQFPDLHSELNLSSLELGDSALYFCASSVRQASSYNEQFFGPGTRLTVL.

This clonotype has more than one count but fewer than ten. The J gene is TRBJ2-7, the V gene TRBV4-3; the D gene could be TRBD1 or TRBD2 (6 bases each). The germline gives CDR1 LGHNA, CDR2 YSLEER. The CDR3 runs to 15 residues. V lost 0 bases, J lost 3 bases, and 12 bases lay in between. The CDR3 region has the DNA TGCGCCAGCAGCCAAGAGGGGGGCCTTTACTACGAGCAGTACTTC. It codes for CASSQEGGLYYEQYF.

This clonotype was seen only a few times. Its ends do not fully match the called genes, so a read error is possible. V gene TRBV5-1 combines with J gene TRBJ2-2; D not certain. The CDR3 extends over 15 amino acids. Germline loops: CDR1 SGHRS, CDR2 YFSETQ. The CDR3 reads CAISEDFTNTGELFF. As DNA, the CDR3 is TGCGCCATCAGCGAAGACTTTACGAACACCGGGGAGCTGTTTTTT.

This clonotype was counted at least ten times. This chain links TRBV7-9 with TRBJ2-1, with D perhaps TRBD2 (5 bases). This CDR3 contains 15 residues. The V gene lost 4 bases and the J gene lost 5 bases, with 15 bases spanning the gap. CDR1 is SEHNR and CDR2 is FQNEAQ in the germline V gene (reference sequence). CDR3 loop: CASSYGILMNNEQFF. The CDR3 nucleotides read TGTGCCAGCAGCTACGGGATTCTGATGAACAATGAGCAGTTCTTC.

The J gene is TRBJ2-7, the V gene TRBV6-2 or TRBV6-3, with D possibly matching TRBD1 (6 bases). There are 15 residues in the CDR3. CDR1 is MNHEY, CDR2 SVGEGT, per germline. Trimming pared 4 bases from V and 5 bases from J, leaving 18 bases between. The CDR3 bases are TGTGCCAGCAGTTCCATTTTAGGACAGATACACGAGCAGTACTTC. Encoded protein: CASSSILGQIHEQYF.

This chain uses TRBV7-8 with TRBJ1-2; D might be TRBD1 (5 bases). V was clipped by 5 bases and J by 4 bases, with 23 bases between them. CDR1 SGHVS and CDR2 FQNEAQ come from the germline V gene. The CDR3 spans 17 residues. As DNA, the CDR3 is TGTGCCAGCAGCCCTGGGACGGGTTTTTCGGATTTCTATGGCTACACCTTC. Its protein product is CASSPGTGFSDFYGYTF.

This clonotype was observed at least ten times. The chain couples TRBV28 to TRBJ2-4; maybe TRBD2 (6 bases). The CDR3 is 17 amino acids. Germline V CDR1 and CDR2: MDHEN, SYDVKM. V lost 5 bases and J lost 4, with 21 bases in between. CDR3 in amino acids: CASSLLAIGAGKNIQYF. The CDR3 nucleotides read TGTGCCAGCAGTCTACTCGCCATCGGGGCGGGGAAAAACATTCAGTACTTC.

The chain couples TRBV6-1 to TRBJ1-1; no clear D gene. Germline V CDR1 and CDR2: MNHNS, SASEGT. The germline V and J ends were trimmed by 5 bases and 2 bases, with 9 bases remaining between them. The CDR3 is 13 residues long. The CDR3 nucleotides are TGTGCCAGCAGTACAAGACTAAACACTGAAGCTTTCTTT. Translating gives CASSTRLNTEAFF.

The V and J genes are TRBV5-1 and TRBJ2-3; D gene unclear. This CDR3 region has 15 residues. V lost 4 bases and J 4 bases, leaving 16 bases between the germline ends. Germline loops: CDR1 SGHRS, CDR2 YFSETQ. CDR3 DNA: TGCGCCAGCAGCACGTCTTTTGGGTTATCAGATACGCAGTATTTT. Translating it yields CASSTSFGLSDTQYF.

This clonotype appeared a few times. The chain is built from TRBV27 and TRBJ1-2; maybe TRBD1 (5 bases). In germline, CDR1 is MNHEY, CDR2 SMNVEV (reference sequence). The CDR3 is made up of 13 amino acids. Trimming cost V 2 bases and J 7 bases, with 11 bases left between them. In nucleotides, the CDR3 is TGTGCCAGCAGTTTAGGGGGTATAGGTGGCTACACCTTC. Its protein is CASSLGGIGGYTF.

The CDR3, as DNA: TGCGCCAGCAGCCAGGGAGGGGTCAATGAGCAGTTCTTC. Translation gives CASSQGGVNEQFF. V and J are TRBV5-1 and TRBJ2-1, with TRBD2 identical over 7 bases. Germline V gives CDR1 SGHRS, CDR2 YFSETQ. Losses at the gene ends were 4 bases for V and 6 bases for J; bases not matched to a gene: 4. This CDR3 region has 13 residues.

V gene TRBV7-6 combines with J gene TRBJ2-5; no clear D gene. Germline-derived CDR1 and CDR2 are SGHVS and FNYEAQ. The CDR3 loop spans 14 amino acids. V was trimmed by 2 bases and J by 3 bases, leaving 10 bases between them. CDR3 nucleotide sequence: TGTGCCAGCAGCTTACTTGGTGAAGAAGAGACCCAGTACTTC. It is translated as CASSLLGEEETQYF.

This chain joins TRBV18 and TRBJ2-7; 7 positions match TRBD1. Per germline, CDR1 KGHSH and CDR2 LQKENI. The CDR3 extends over 14 amino acids. V shed 8 bases, J shed 4 bases, and the junction held 11 bases outside the gene matches. The CDR3 nucleotides read TGTGCCAGCCGGGACAGCGTCGGATATTACGAGCAGTACTTC. Its protein is CASRDSVGYYEQYF.

This clonotype was observed a handful of times. The chain recombines TRBV28 with TRBJ1-1, with D possibly matching TRBD1 (6 bases). There are 12 residues in the CDR3. Germline V CDR1 and CDR2: MDHEN, SYDVKM. V was shortened by 3 bases and J by 4 bases, with 6 bases between the two germline ends. The CDR3 DNA reads TGTGCCAGCAGTTTGGGGGCCACTGAAGCTTTCTTT. Translating it yields CASSLGATEAFF.

The gene calls are TRBV28 and TRBJ1-5; TRBD1 is a possible D gene (6 bases). CDR1 is MDHEN, CDR2 SYDVKM, per germline. This CDR3 comprises 14 residues. V gave up 6 bases and J gave up 6 bases, with 15 bases separating them. The CDR3 DNA reads TGTGCCAGCAGGGAACAGGGATCGGGTCAGCCCCAGCATTTT. Encoded protein: CASREQGSGQPQHF. Full variable domain (missing parts from reference TRBV28 and TRBJ1-5): DVKVTQSSRYLVKRTGEKVFLECVQDMDHENMFWYRQDPGLGLRLIYFSYDVKMKEKGDIPEGYSVSREKKERFSLILESASTNQTSMYLCASREQGSGQPQHFGDGTRLSIL.

This clonotype has only a few counts. This chain uses TRBV6-1 with TRBJ2-5, with a weak D call TRBD1 (5 bases). Germline CDR1 MNHNS, CDR2 SASEGT. The CDR3 sequence is 13 residues long. With 8 bases removed from V and 4 bases from J, the gap between germline ends came to 14 bases. The CDR3 DNA reads TGTGCCAGCCAGACAAGCAGGGTAGAGACCCAGTACTTC. Its translation is CASQTSRVETQYF.

This clonotype was counted a few times. The rearrangement joins TRBV9 to TRBJ2-1, with D possibly being TRBD2 (5 bases). The V gene's germline CDR1 is SGDLS and CDR2 YYNGEE. The CDR3 spans 15 residues. The germline V and J ends were trimmed by 4 bases and 3 bases, with 14 bases remaining between them. CDR3 region: CASSFRIGNYNEQFF. The CDR3 DNA reads as TGTGCCAGCAGCTTCCGGATCGGGAACTACAATGAGCAGTTCTTC.

This clonotype was counted a few times. This rearrangement joins TRBV20-1 to TRBJ2-3, with D unresolved. The V end lost 0 bases, the J end lost 1 base, and 20 bases lay between the germline ends. CDR1 and CDR2 from the germline V gene are DFQATT and SNEGSKA (reference sequence). This CDR3 has 18 amino acids. The CDR3 DNA reads as TGCAGTGCTAGAGATCTCCTGCGACCTCCTGGTGGCACAGATACGCAGTATTTT. It is translated as CSARDLLRPPGGTDTQYF.

This clonotype was counted only a few times. The chain uses TRBV4-1 and TRBJ2-7; 7 bases agree with TRBD1. The CDR3 has 14 amino acids. Germline CDR1 reads MGHRA; CDR2 reads YSYEKL. With V trimmed by 2 bases and J by 6 bases, 7 bases remained unmatched. The CDR3 is CASSQHDRASEQYF. The DNA of the CDR3 is TGCGCCAGCAGCCAACATGACAGGGCCTCCGAGCAGTACTTC.

The genes are TRBV11-2 and TRBJ2-7, with no clear D. Germline values: CDR1 SGHAT, CDR2 FQNNGV. Trimming shortened V by 2 bases and J by 0 bases, and 8 bases separated the two germline ends. The CDR3 runs 14 residues. The CDR3 here is CASSLLSGSYEQYF. CDR3 in DNA: TGTGCCAGCAGCTTACTCTCGGGCTCCTACGAGCAGTACTTC.

The chain is built from TRBV7-2 and TRBJ2-1; no clear D gene. CDR3 length: 11 residues. Per germline, CDR1 SGHTA and CDR2 FQGNSA. V lost 2 bases and J lost 9, with 5 bases in between. The CDR3 loop reads CASSLFGEQFF. In DNA form, the CDR3 reads TGTGCCAGCAGCTTATTTGGTGAGCAGTTCTTC.

This clonotype was seen repeatedly, ten times or more. The chain uses TRBV5-1 and TRBJ2-7; 11 positions match TRBD1. V was clipped by 0 bases and J by 0 bases; unmatched bases: 2. In germline, CDR1 is SGHRS, CDR2 YFSETQ. CDR3 length: 16 amino acids. The CDR3 bases are TGCGCCAGCAGCTTGGAGGGACAGGGGGGCTCCTACGAGCAGTACTTC. This codes for CASSLEGQGGSYEQYF.

In this sample, this clonotype turned up many times. The V and J genes are TRBV4-3 and TRBJ1-4; the D gene is possibly TRBD1 (6 bases). V shed 4 bases and J shed 8 bases, with 14 bases lying between them. Germline CDR1 reads LGHNA; CDR2 reads YSLEER. This CDR3 comprises 14 residues. The CDR3: CASSLGRGGEKLFF. CDR3 DNA sequence: TGCGCCAGCAGCCTGGGCAGGGGAGGCGAAAAACTGTTTTTT.

This clonotype has ten or more counts. The chain couples TRBV5-1 to TRBJ2-3, with 9 bases lining up with TRBD2. V shed 3 bases and J 1 base; nucleotides not matched to a gene: 6. Germline CDR1 reads SGHRS; CDR2 reads YFSETQ. The CDR3 loop spans 16 amino acids. CDR3 nucleotides: TGCGCCAGCAGCTCCATGCGGGGGGGCGGCACAGATACGCAGTATTTT. It translates to CASSSMRGGGTDTQYF.